The rows below give T cell receptor beta chains drawn from one sample of a study of blood T cell repertoires in COVID-19. Sequencing was performed with immunoSEQ multiplex PCR; in TCRdb, only in-frame clones are kept and a portion is missing. The sample carries some 39,000 clones, approximately 85% recorded once. Input material: peripheral blood. Source of these receptors: a man in his sixties with acute or convalescent COVID-19. Each CDR3 is given with its conserved first and last residue. Each record gives: CDR3 length, D gene, V gene, J gene, clone size, CDR3 protein, CDR3 DNA. The D gene is left open where the match is weak. The size entry is marked missing in some rows and otherwise reads once, few, many or a size class.

CDR3 length: 15; D gene: NA; V gene: TRBV2; J gene: TRBJ2-2; clone size: NA; CDR3 protein: CASSERGLNTGELFF; CDR3 DNA: TGTGCCAGCAGTGAGAGAGGGTTGAACACCGGGGAGCTGTTTTTT
CDR3 length: 16; D gene: TRBD1; V gene: TRBV5-5; J gene: TRBJ1-4; clone size: once; CDR3 protein: CASSSIHQGAREKLFF; CDR3 DNA: TGTGCCAGCAGCTCGATCCACCAGGGGGCGCGAGAAAAACTGTTTTTT
CDR3 length: 13; D gene: NA; V gene: TRBV6-5; J gene: TRBJ1-1; clone size: NA; CDR3 protein: CASSFQTSTEAFF; CDR3 DNA: TGTGCCAGCAGTTTTCAAACTTCAACTGAAGCTTTCTTT
CDR3 length: 12; D gene: NA; V gene: TRBV6-5; J gene: TRBJ1-2; clone size: NA; CDR3 protein: CASSATQRGYTF; CDR3 DNA: TGTGCCAGCAGCGCAACACAGCGGGGCTACACCTTC
CDR3 length: 15; D gene: NA; V gene: TRBV6-5; J gene: TRBJ2-2; clone size: once; CDR3 protein: CASSRGQENTGELFF; CDR3 DNA: TGTGCCTCCTCACGGGGACAAGAGAACACCGGGGAGCTGTTTTTT
CDR3 length: 13; D gene: NA; V gene: TRBV5-1; J gene: TRBJ2-7; clone size: NA; CDR3 protein: CASRPDTSYEQYF; CDR3 DNA: TGCGCCAGCAGACCGGACACGTCCTACGAGCAGTACTTC
CDR3 length: 16; D gene: TRBD2; V gene: TRBV11-2; J gene: TRBJ2-5; clone size: NA; CDR3 protein: CASSLDLLGGRETQYF; CDR3 DNA: TGTGCCAGCAGCTTAGATCTTTTGGGGGGGAGGGAGACCCAGTACTTC
CDR3 length: 12; D gene: NA; V gene: TRBV7-9; J gene: TRBJ1-2; clone size: NA; CDR3 protein: CASSTGESSYTF; CDR3 DNA: TGTGCCAGCAGTACCGGGGAGAGCAGCTACACCTTC
CDR3 length: 14; D gene: NA; V gene: TRBV27; J gene: TRBJ2-3; clone size: NA; CDR3 protein: CASSLGPSPDTQYF; CDR3 DNA: TGTGCCAGCAGTTTAGGGCCTAGCCCAGATACGCAGTATTTT
CDR3 length: 15; D gene: NA; V gene: TRBV19; J gene: TRBJ2-3; clone size: few; CDR3 protein: CASSILGGSMDTQYF; CDR3 DNA: TGTGCCAGTAGTATACTCGGCGGTTCTATGGATACGCAGTATTTT
CDR3 length: 16; D gene: NA; V gene: TRBV5-1; J gene: TRBJ2-1; clone size: NA; CDR3 protein: CASSLAFGTSTNEQFF; CDR3 DNA: TGCGCCAGCAGCTTGGCCTTCGGTACTAGTACCAATGAGCAGTTCTTC
CDR3 length: 14; D gene: TRBD2; V gene: TRBV6-2/TRBV6-3; J gene: TRBJ2-5; clone size: NA; CDR3 protein: CASSRQRGKETQYF; CDR3 DNA: TGTGCCAGCAGCCGCCAGCGGGGGAAGGAGACCCAGTACTTC
CDR3 length: 13; D gene: NA; V gene: TRBV5-1; J gene: TRBJ2-7; clone size: NA; CDR3 protein: CASSGLRGYEQYF; CDR3 DNA: TGCGCCAGCAGCGGTCTCCGGGGGTACGAGCAGTACTTC
CDR3 length: 14; D gene: TRBD1; V gene: TRBV30; J gene: TRBJ2-2; clone size: NA; CDR3 protein: CAWSVRQGRGELFF; CDR3 DNA: TGTGCCTGGAGTGTAAGACAGGGGCGCGGGGAGCTGTTTTTT
CDR3 length: 13; D gene: NA; V gene: TRBV28; J gene: TRBJ2-1; clone size: NA; CDR3 protein: CASSPCPVCEQFF; CDR3 DNA: TGTGCCAGCAGTCCATGTCCAGTTTGTGAGCAGTTCTTC
CDR3 length: 15; D gene: NA; V gene: TRBV7-8; J gene: TRBJ1-2; clone size: few; CDR3 protein: CASSLGQADFYGYTF; CDR3 DNA: TGTGCCAGCAGCTTAGGACAGGCTGACTTCTATGGCTACACCTTC
CDR3 length: 13; D gene: NA; V gene: TRBV7-3; J gene: TRBJ2-3; clone size: NA; CDR3 protein: CASSLQGTDTQYF; CDR3 DNA: TGTGCCAGCAGCTTACAGGGTACAGATACGCAGTATTTT
CDR3 length: 17; D gene: TRBD1; V gene: TRBV6-2/TRBV6-3; J gene: TRBJ2-3; clone size: once; CDR3 protein: CASSSSGRGRGTDTQYF; CDR3 DNA: TGTGCCAGCAGCTCCTCGGGCAGGGGGCGCGGGACAGATACGCAGTATTTT
CDR3 length: 16; D gene: NA; V gene: TRBV11-2; J gene: TRBJ2-3; clone size: NA; CDR3 protein: CASSLVGGGGTDTQYF; CDR3 DNA: TGTGCCAGCAGCTTAGTTGGGGGGGGCGGCACAGATACGCAGTATTTT
CDR3 length: 12; D gene: NA; V gene: TRBV28; J gene: TRBJ2-3; clone size: NA; CDR3 protein: CASSSFVDTQYF; CDR3 DNA: TGTGCCAGCAGTTCGTTCGTAGATACGCAGTATTTT
CDR3 length: 17; D gene: NA; V gene: TRBV4-2; J gene: TRBJ1-1; clone size: once; CDR3 protein: CASSQDRGGTSNTEAFF; CDR3 DNA: TGTGCCAGCAGCCAAGATAGGGGGGGGACATCAAACACTGAAGCTTTCTTT
CDR3 length: 14; D gene: NA; V gene: TRBV18; J gene: TRBJ1-2; clone size: few; CDR3 protein: CASSPPGTPKSYTF; CDR3 DNA: TGTGCCAGCTCACCACCGGGCACCCCTAAAAGCTACACCTTC
CDR3 length: 17; D gene: NA; V gene: TRBV4-3; J gene: TRBJ1-2; clone size: NA; CDR3 protein: CASSRLNRQDLDYGYTF; CDR3 DNA: TGCGCCAGCAGCCGGCTGAATAGACAGGACTTGGACTATGGCTACACCTTC
CDR3 length: 15; D gene: TRBD2; V gene: TRBV9; J gene: TRBJ2-7; clone size: NA; CDR3 protein: CASSVGIAGVWEQYF; CDR3 DNA: TGTGCCAGCAGCGTGGGGATAGCGGGAGTATGGGAGCAGTACTTC
CDR3 length: 17; D gene: TRBD1; V gene: TRBV27; J gene: TRBJ1-2; clone size: NA; CDR3 protein: CASSFQGVGGQVYGYTF; CDR3 DNA: TGTGCCAGCAGTTTCCAGGGGGTTGGAGGGCAAGTCTATGGCTACACCTTC
CDR3 length: 15; D gene: NA; V gene: TRBV11-2; J gene: TRBJ2-7; clone size: NA; CDR3 protein: CASSLDPTGSYEQYF; CDR3 DNA: TGTGCCAGCAGCTTAGATCCGACAGGATCCTACGAGCAGTACTTC
CDR3 length: 14; D gene: NA; V gene: TRBV7-8; J gene: TRBJ2-3; clone size: NA; CDR3 protein: CASSLVGRTDTQYF; CDR3 DNA: TGTGCCAGCAGCTTAGTCGGTAGAACAGATACGCAGTATTTT
CDR3 length: 14; D gene: TRBD1; V gene: TRBV11-2; J gene: TRBJ1-1; clone size: NA; CDR3 protein: CASSLRGQGTEAFF; CDR3 DNA: TGTGCCAGCAGCTTAAGGGGACAGGGCACTGAAGCTTTCTTT
CDR3 length: 13; D gene: NA; V gene: TRBV4-2; J gene: TRBJ2-3; clone size: NA; CDR3 protein: CASSDSSGDTQYF; CDR3 DNA: TGTGCCAGCAGCGACTCCTCTGGAGATACGCAGTATTTT
CDR3 length: 16; D gene: NA; V gene: TRBV14; J gene: TRBJ2-1; clone size: once; CDR3 protein: CASSPWRETAHNEQFF; CDR3 DNA: TGTGCCAGCAGCCCCTGGAGGGAGACCGCACACAATGAGCAGTTCTTC
CDR3 length: 13; D gene: TRBD1; V gene: TRBV11-2; J gene: TRBJ1-1; clone size: NA; CDR3 protein: CASSPRQGLSAFF; CDR3 DNA: TGTGCCAGCAGCCCCAGACAGGGGCTTTCAGCTTTCTTT
CDR3 length: 15; D gene: TRBD1; V gene: TRBV18; J gene: TRBJ1-4; clone size: few; CDR3 protein: CASSPLQTGAEKLFF; CDR3 DNA: TGTGCCAGCTCACCACTCCAGACAGGGGCCGAAAAACTGTTTTTT
CDR3 length: 19; D gene: TRBD2; V gene: TRBV6-1; J gene: TRBJ2-3; clone size: NA; CDR3 protein: CASSETYLGLAGNTDTQYF; CDR3 DNA: TGTGCCAGCAGTGAAACCTACCTCGGACTAGCGGGGAACACAGATACGCAGTATTTT
CDR3 length: 14; D gene: NA; V gene: TRBV2; J gene: TRBJ2-3; clone size: NA; CDR3 protein: CASRISGNTDTQYF; CDR3 DNA: TGTGCCAGCAGAATTAGCGGAAACACAGATACGCAGTATTTT
CDR3 length: 11; D gene: TRBD1; V gene: TRBV19; J gene: TRBJ1-1; clone size: NA; CDR3 protein: CATQGTGSAFF; CDR3 DNA: TGTGCCACCCAGGGGACAGGGTCGGCTTTCTTT
CDR3 length: 15; D gene: NA; V gene: TRBV28; J gene: TRBJ1-3; clone size: NA; CDR3 protein: CASMGGSGPGNTIYF; CDR3 DNA: TGTGCCAGCATGGGGGGGAGTGGCCCTGGAAACACCATATATTTT
CDR3 length: 18; D gene: NA; V gene: TRBV7-6; J gene: TRBJ2-5; clone size: NA; CDR3 protein: CASSPSAPGTSYQETQYF; CDR3 DNA: TGTGCCAGCAGCCCCTCGGCCCCCGGGACTTCGTACCAAGAGACCCAGTACTTC
CDR3 length: 17; D gene: NA; V gene: TRBV21-1; J gene: TRBJ2-1; clone size: once; CDR3 protein: CASSKALISGRHNEQFF; CDR3 DNA: TGTGCCAGCAGCAAAGCGCTGATTAGCGGGAGGCATAATGAGCAGTTCTTC
CDR3 length: 15; D gene: NA; V gene: TRBV18; J gene: TRBJ1-1; clone size: NA; CDR3 protein: CASSPEVMGGTEAFF; CDR3 DNA: TGTGCCAGCTCACCTGAGGTGATGGGGGGCACTGAAGCTTTCTTT
CDR3 length: 13; D gene: NA; V gene: TRBV19; J gene: TRBJ1-5; clone size: NA; CDR3 protein: CASSIAPDQPQHF; CDR3 DNA: TGTGCCAGTAGTATAGCTCCGGATCAGCCCCAGCATTTT
CDR3 length: 14; D gene: NA; V gene: TRBV5-6; J gene: TRBJ1-3; clone size: NA; CDR3 protein: CASRSTSSGNTIYF; CDR3 DNA: TGTGCCAGCAGGTCCACATCCTCTGGAAACACCATATATTTT